Listed below are T cell receptor beta chains from one sample, sequenced in a study of blood T cell repertoires in COVID-19. This table comes from immunoSEQ multiplex PCR, and its TCRdb copy is limited to in-frame clones, with some not included. The sample contains 32,000 or so clones, roughly 90% of which appear only once. The sequencing input was peripheral blood. The receptors were gathered from a man in his fifties with active or convalescent COVID-19. Both conserved end residues are part of each CDR3.

v_call	j_call	cdr3_aa
TRBV5-6	TRBJ2-5	CASSAGETQYF
TRBV18	TRBJ2-7	CASSPTSDYEQYF
TRBV5-4	TRBJ2-1	CASSFPGLAEPYNEQFF
TRBV19	TRBJ2-4	CASSRDPGWAKNIQYF
TRBV11-2	TRBJ1-2	CASSHRQGGDGYTF
TRBV25-1	TRBJ1-3	CASSEGGNTIYF
TRBV11-3	TRBJ2-2	CASKGANTGELFF
TRBV28	TRBJ2-1	CASSWTSGRSSYNEQFF
TRBV27	TRBJ1-6	CASSLALAGNSPLHF
TRBV11-1	TRBJ2-3	CASSFSFTSTDTQYF
TRBV7-2	TRBJ2-1	CASSRQPGGLGHEQFF
TRBV7-9	TRBJ1-2	CASRRDSRSIGYTF
TRBV15	TRBJ1-5	CATSRTGGEYSNQPQHF
TRBV9	TRBJ2-7	CASSTRGTGDEQYF
TRBV24-1	TRBJ2-5	CATSDIGLAGGRGETQYF
TRBV7-2	TRBJ1-2	CASSYTGGPYGYTF
TRBV28	TRBJ1-5	CASMPQGLYSNQPQHF
TRBV7-2	TRBJ1-6	CASSLGTVLYNSPLHF
TRBV30	TRBJ2-1	CAWSYRLAFDEQFF
TRBV28	TRBJ1-4	CASVGRPRHEKLFF
TRBV25-1	TRBJ2-1	CASSGGGGREGYNEQFF
TRBV9	TRBJ1-3	CASSVVPSGRNTIYF
TRBV20-1	TRBJ2-3	CSARVSRSAYF
TRBV29-1	TRBJ1-5	CSVGQGNQPQHF
TRBV7-9	TRBJ2-1	CASSLGRNSGTGLGQFF
TRBV5-1	TRBJ2-2	CASSLKDRAGELFF
TRBV3-1/TRBV3-2	TRBJ2-3	CASSQEWGRFTDTQYF
TRBV28	TRBJ1-4	CASSLLWGPEKLFF
TRBV2	TRBJ2-5	CASSVETAQETQYF
TRBV19	TRBJ2-7	CASSTLAGDSYEQYF
TRBV4-1	TRBJ2-3	CASSETSGRASDTQYF
TRBV11-3	TRBJ2-1	CASSRAEEREQFF
TRBV2	TRBJ2-7	CASGTYSYEQYF
TRBV30	TRBJ2-7	CAWSVQYSEQYF
TRBV30	TRBJ2-7	CAWSAGTGGGEQYF
TRBV7-9	TRBJ1-1	CASSFQFEAFF
TRBV6-5	TRBJ1-2	CASLGQTSGYTF
TRBV7-3	TRBJ2-1	CASSLTRAAPNEQFF
TRBV19	TRBJ2-2	CASQRAGTSRNGELFF
TRBV29-1	TRBJ2-5	CSVARVGETQYF
TRBV2	TRBJ1-2	CASSVEQGDGYTF
TRBV18	TRBJ2-5	CASSPFYVREATQYF
TRBV11-3	TRBJ2-7	CASSLVRTSGAYEQYF
TRBV9	TRBJ1-4	CASSPRTGDEKLFF
TRBV9	TRBJ2-1	CASSVVIAGANEQFF
TRBV11-3	TRBJ2-5	CASSSEVGETQYF
TRBV9	TRBJ2-3	CASSVQLASSTDTQYF
TRBV27	TRBJ2-2	CASSPDRVIGELFF
TRBV5-1	TRBJ2-7	CASSPGQGDYEQYF
TRBV12-3/TRBV12-4	TRBJ2-2	CASSSDRAGELFF
TRBV2	TRBJ2-7	CASYRGLAYYEQYF
TRBV15	TRBJ1-3	CATSRDRDRDPGNTIYF
TRBV28	TRBJ2-7	CASSPGQTYEQYF
TRBV14	TRBJ2-7	CASSQTGLIYEQYF
TRBV4-2	TRBJ2-7	CASSQEELALQYF
TRBV6-1	TRBJ1-1	CASTEGTEAFF
TRBV5-1	TRBJ2-7	CASSLVAGANYEQYF